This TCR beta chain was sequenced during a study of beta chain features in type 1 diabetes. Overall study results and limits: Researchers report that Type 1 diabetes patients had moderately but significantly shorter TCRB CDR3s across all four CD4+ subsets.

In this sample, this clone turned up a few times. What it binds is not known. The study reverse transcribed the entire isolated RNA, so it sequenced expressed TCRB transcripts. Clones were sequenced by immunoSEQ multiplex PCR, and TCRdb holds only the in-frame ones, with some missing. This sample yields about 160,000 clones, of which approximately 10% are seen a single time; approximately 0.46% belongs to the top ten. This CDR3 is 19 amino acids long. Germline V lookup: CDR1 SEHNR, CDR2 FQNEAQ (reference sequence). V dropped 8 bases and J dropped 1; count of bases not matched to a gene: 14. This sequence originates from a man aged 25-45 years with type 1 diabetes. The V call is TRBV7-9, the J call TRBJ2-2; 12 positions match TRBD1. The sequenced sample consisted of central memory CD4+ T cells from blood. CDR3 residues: CASSLRAGTGGLNTGELFF. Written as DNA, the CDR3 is TGTGCCAGCTCCCTACGGGCGGGGACAGGGGGCCTGAACACCGGGGAGCTGTTTTTT.